This passage covers 10 T cell receptor beta chains from one sample sequenced in a study of response to subunit inactivated influenza vaccine. TCRdb analysed the RT-PCR reads with MiXCR anew, one entry per CDR3 protein. Here the sample spans hundreds of thousands of distinct CDR3 sequences, approximately 7.1% being singletons. Sequenced here: PBMCs from blood, sampled around 25 months after vaccination. The origin of the receptors is a man aged 45 to 75 who received an inactivated influenza vaccine.

Many counts were recorded for this clonotype. The rearrangement joins TRBV29-1 to TRBJ2-7; D is uncertain. The CDR3 has 12 amino acids. V lost 3 bases to trimming and J lost 6 bases, with 12 bases between them. Per germline, CDR1 SQVTM and CDR2 ANQGSEA. The DNA for the CDR3 is TGCAGCGTTGATCTGGGTTTAGGCGAGCAGTACTTC. Translation: CSVDLGLGEQYF.

This clonotype was detected only a few times. The V gene is TRBV12-3 or TRBV12-4, the J gene TRBJ1-2, with 8 bases aligning to TRBD1. There are 14 residues in the CDR3. V dropped 5 bases and J dropped 4; count of bases not matched to a gene: 6. DNA of the CDR3: TGTGCCAGCAGTGTACGACAGGGGAGCTATGGCTACACCTTC. This sequence encodes CASSVRQGSYGYTF.

This chain links TRBV20-1 with TRBJ2-4; a weak D match, TRBD1 (5 bases). With 4 bases removed from V and 0 bases from J, the gap between germline ends came to 13 bases. This CDR3 comprises 15 residues. From germline, CDR1 is DFQATT and CDR2 SNEGSKA (reference sequence). The CDR3: CSAIGHILAKNIQYF. The CDR3 DNA follows: TGCAGTGCTATCGGACACATTCTAGCCAAAAACATTCAGTACTTC.

In this sample, this clonotype turned up a few times. The J gene is TRBJ1-4, the V gene TRBV25-1, with D uncertain. CDR3 length equals 11 residues. Trimming cost V 7 bases and J 8 bases, with 8 bases left between them. CDR1 and CDR2 from the germline V gene are MGHDK and SYGVNS. Written as DNA, the CDR3 is TGTGCCAGCACCGGAGGGGAAAAACTGTTTTTT. It translates to CASTGGEKLFF.

This clonotype was observed many times. The V and J genes are TRBV7-9 and TRBJ1-5, with a possible D match to TRBD1 (5 bases). The germline V gene has CDR1 SEHNR and CDR2 FQNEAQ (reference sequence). V lost 3 bases, J lost 1 base, and 10 bases lay in between. The CDR3 has 15 residues. The chain's CDR3 is CASSFGTVSNQPQHF. CDR3 DNA: TGTGCCAGCAGCTTTGGGACCGTGAGCAATCAGCCCCAGCATTTT.

The chain has TRBV5-1 and TRBJ2-3, with D hard to call. The V gene's germline CDR1 is SGHRS and CDR2 YFSETQ. V was clipped by 4 bases and J by 4 bases, with 16 bases between them. This CDR3 is built from 15 residues. CDR3 in amino acids: CASSIRPEVADTQYF. Written as DNA, the CDR3 is TGCGCCAGCAGCATACGCCCCGAGGTCGCAGATACGCAGTATTTT.

This clonotype was recorded a few times. The rearrangement uses TRBV7-2 and TRBJ2-7; D tentatively reads TRBD1 or TRBD2 (5 bases each). This CDR3 spans 13 amino acids. V lost 2 bases and J lost 7, with 12 bases in between. Germline loops: CDR1 SGHTA, CDR2 FQGNSA. CDR3 region: CASSLRGNREQYF. CDR3 in DNA: TGTGCCAGCAGCTTACGGGGAAACAGGGAGCAGTACTTC.

The sample holds many counts of this clonotype. The chain joins TRBV27 to TRBJ1-2; the D is unclear. The CDR3 is 14 amino acids. The V and J ends lost 2 bases and 4 bases respectively, with 11 bases between them. Germline CDR1 reads MNHEY; CDR2 reads SMNVEV (reference sequence). In nucleotides, the CDR3 is TGTGCCAGCAGTTTAAGAGCAGGTGGCTATGGCTACACCTTC. Protein product: CASSLRAGGYGYTF.

This chain links TRBV3-1 with TRBJ2-5; 7 bases align to TRBD1. Per germline, CDR1 LGHDT and CDR2 YNNKEL (reference sequence). J gave up 2 bases and V 3 bases, and 6 bases lay outside the gene matches. This CDR3 comprises 15 residues. Here the CDR3 DNA reads TGTGCCAGCAGCCAGATCCCGGGACAGCAAGAGACCCAGTACTTC. Residues: CASSQIPGQQETQYF.

The rearrangement uses TRBV6-5 and TRBJ1-1; D is ambiguous. CDR1 and CDR2 (germline): MNHEY, SVGAGI. Trimming took 2 bases from V and 1 from J, leaving 8 bases between them. This CDR3 has 14 amino acids. The CDR3 nucleotides are TGTGCCAGCAGTTACGACCGCGGGAACACTGAAGCTTTCTTT. Encoded protein: CASSYDRGNTEAFF.